The 4 T cell receptor beta chains below come from one sample, sequenced in a study of cytomegalovirus exposure and HLA in healthy donors. It was with 60 Vbeta and 13 Jbeta primers that the PCR ran. The protocol was immunoSEQ multiplex PCR, while the TCRdb copy is restricted to in-frame clones and leaves out a portion. In the table there are around 140,000 clones, 77% of which are singletons. The sequenced material came from PBMCs. These receptors were collected from a middle-aged woman in good health and CMV-seronegative.

The chain uses TRBV7-9 and TRBJ1-1; TRBD1 matches 7 bases. Germline assignment: CDR1 SEHNR and CDR2 FQNEAQ (reference sequence). There are 15 residues in the CDR3. V lost 5 bases to trimming and J lost 1 base; unmatched junction nucleotides: 7. The CDR3 loop is CASSPRGTENTEAFF. The CDR3 DNA sequence: TGTGCCAGCAGCCCGAGGGGGACAGAGAACACTGAAGCTTTCTTT.

This sequence joins TRBV6-5 and TRBJ1-6, with D possibly TRBD1 on 5 matching bases. Looked up from germline, CDR1 is MNHEY and CDR2 is SVGAGI. The length of the CDR3 is 16 residues. The V and J ends lost 0 bases and 5 bases respectively, with 11 bases between them. CDR3 bases: TGTGCCAGCAGTTACTCGGCAGGGTATAATAATTCACCCCTCCACTTT. It codes for CASSYSAGYNNSPLHF.

V is TRBV7-9 and J is TRBJ2-1; the match to TRBD1 covers 10 bases. The CDR3 runs 14 residues. Looked up from germline, CDR1 is SEHNR and CDR2 is FQNEAQ (reference sequence). V lost 6 bases and J lost 9; bases outside the gene matches: 8. CDR3 nucleotides: TGTGCCAGCAGGACCGGGACAGGGGACGGTGAGCAGTTCTTC. This sequence encodes CASRTGTGDGEQFF.

This rearrangement joins TRBV4-1 to TRBJ1-5; D call uncertain. There are 16 residues in the CDR3. The V and J ends lost 1 base and 1 base respectively, with 11 bases between them. The germline gives CDR1 MGHRA, CDR2 YSYEKL. The CDR3 nucleotides read TGCGCCAGCAGCCAAGGGGCCCAGAAGAGCAATCAGCCCCAGCATTTT. It yields the protein CASSQGAQKSNQPQHF.